These 27 T cell receptor beta chains came from one sample sequenced in a study of T-cell memory formation after mild COVID-19. A single record per CDR3 protein comes from TCRdb applying MiXCR to the 5' RACE reads. The sample includes roughly 300,000 distinct CDR3 sequences, 15% to 20% seen only once; the top ten take roughly 20%. Sequencing was carried out using PBMCs or a T cell subset sorted from them (not recorded which). The receptors originated from a man younger than 30 who had mild COVID-19 (a few samples of this study predate the infection). Cell type and time point are not known.

This clonotype has more than one count but fewer than ten. CDR3: CASSAGPSANYGYTF. The CDR3 nucleotides are TGTGCCAGCAGCGCGGGCCCAAGCGCTAACTATGGCTACACCTTC. The V and J genes are TRBV9 and TRBJ1-2; D is unclear. Germline assignment: CDR1 SGDLS and CDR2 YYNGEE. The CDR3 is made up of 15 amino acids. V was shortened by 3 bases and J by 0 bases, with 12 bases between the two germline ends. Full variable domain (remainder filled in from reference TRBV9 and TRBJ1-2): DSGVTQTPKHLITATGQRVTLRCSPRSGDLSVYWYQQSLDQGLQFLIQYYNGEERAKGNILERFSAQQFPDLHSELNLSSLELGDSALYFCASSAGPSANYGYTFGSGTRLTVV.

This clonotype was recorded once. The J gene is TRBJ1-4, the V gene TRBV13; the match to TRBD1 covers 7 bases. The CDR3 sequence is 14 residues long. Germline values: CDR1 PRHDT, CDR2 FYEKMQ (reference sequence). The V gene end was trimmed by 3 bases and the J gene end by 7 bases; junction bases not matched to a gene: 5. CDR3 DNA: TGTGCCAGCAGCTTCGCGGGACAGTCTGAAAAACTGTTTTTT. Its protein product is CASSFAGQSEKLFF.

The chain links TRBV25-1 to TRBJ2-1, with D possibly being TRBD1 or TRBD2 (5 bases each). This CDR3 comprises 13 residues. The germline V gene has CDR1 MGHDK and CDR2 SYGVNS. Trimming pared 8 bases from V and 4 bases from J, leaving 12 bases between. The CDR3 DNA reads as TGTGCCAGCCGGGACGGAGTGTACAATGAGCAGTTCTTC. Translated: CASRDGVYNEQFF. Using reference TRBV25-1 and TRBJ2-1 for the parts outside the CDR3, the full variable domain is EADIYQTPRYLVIGTGKKITLECSQTMGHDKMYWYQQDPGMELHLIHYSYGVNSTEKGDLSSESTVSRIRTEHFPLTLESARPSHTSQYLCASRDGVYNEQFFGPGTRLTVL.

This clonotype was observed a few times. This chain connects TRBV14 to TRBJ2-3, with D hard to call. CDR1 SGHDN and CDR2 FVKESK come from the germline V gene. This CDR3 spans 16 amino acids. V shed 4 bases and J shed 2 bases, with 16 bases lying between them. The CDR3 is CASSPRFTTNTDTQYF. For the CDR3, the DNA is TGTGCCAGCAGCCCGCGATTTACGACAAACACAGATACGCAGTATTTT.

The chain recombines TRBV9 with TRBJ2-2; D call uncertain. CDR3 length: 15 residues. From germline, CDR1 is SGDLS and CDR2 YYNGEE. The germline V and J ends were trimmed by 0 bases and 7 bases, with 13 bases remaining between them. This chain's CDR3 is CASSVEGEQGGELFF. The CDR3 DNA reads as TGTGCCAGCAGCGTAGAGGGTGAGCAAGGCGGGGAGCTGTTTTTT.

This clonotype occurred many times. The chain carries TRBV5-1 and TRBJ1-1; D uncertain. Germline V gene lookup returns CDR1 SGHRS and CDR2 YFSETQ. The V gene lost 3 bases and the J gene lost 5 bases, with 11 bases spanning the gap. CDR3 length: 13 residues. This CDR3 reads CASSSPGRTEAFF. The CDR3 coding sequence is TGCGCCAGCAGCTCCCCCGGCAGGACTGAAGCTTTCTTT.

This clonotype was detected only a few times. V is TRBV9 and J is TRBJ1-6; 7 nucleotides line up with TRBD1. The V gene end was trimmed by 0 bases and the J gene end by 7 bases; junction bases not matched to a gene: 4. CDR3 length equals 15 residues. The germline CDR1 and CDR2 sequences are SGDLS and YYNGEE. The CDR3 DNA is TGTGCCAGCAGCGTAGCATCCAGGGGGAATTCACCCCTCCACTTT. Its translation: CASSVASRGNSPLHF.

This sequence joins TRBV10-2 and TRBJ2-3; no firm D call. Per the germline V gene, CDR1 is WSHSY and CDR2 is SAAADI. CDR3 length equals 14 residues. Trimming shortened V by 5 bases and J by 3 bases, and 12 bases separated the two germline ends. The CDR3 DNA follows: TGCGCCAGCAGTCGTGAGTTGGGGACAGATACGCAGTATTTT. It is translated as CASSRELGTDTQYF.

The V and J genes are TRBV18 and TRBJ1-6, with D maybe TRBD1 (5 bases). Germline V gene data show CDR1 as KGHSH and CDR2 as LQKENI. Trimming took off 2 bases at V and 8 bases at J, with 10 bases between the two ends. This CDR3 has 14 amino acids. This chain's CDR3 is CASSPEGRDSPLHF. DNA for the CDR3: TGTGCCAGCTCACCAGAGGGGAGGGATTCACCCCTCCACTTT.

This clonotype turned up a few times. The genes are TRBV10-3 and TRBJ1-2, with D perhaps matching TRBD1 (5 bases). The CDR3 totals 13 residues. CDR1 is ENHRY and CDR2 is SYGVKD in the germline V gene. Trimming shortened V by 2 bases and J by 4 bases, and 8 bases separated the two germline ends. This CDR3 reads CAISERGGYGYTF. Here the CDR3 DNA reads TGTGCCATCAGTGAGAGGGGTGGCTATGGCTACACCTTC.

This chain connects TRBV7-2 to TRBJ1-2; D remains unclear. The CDR3 spans 16 residues. V lost 3 bases to trimming and J lost 2 bases, with 16 bases between them. CDR1 is SGHTA, CDR2 FQGNSA, per germline. DNA for the CDR3: TGTGCCAGCAGCTTCGCAGTTCGAGGAAACAACTATGGCTACACCTTC. It codes for CASSFAVRGNNYGYTF.

This clonotype was recorded at least ten times. V is TRBV4-3 and J is TRBJ2-7; tentative D call: TRBD1 (5 bases). This CDR3 comprises 15 residues. Per the germline V gene, CDR1 is LGHNA and CDR2 is YSLEER. Trimming left V 0 bases short and J 1 base short, with 10 bases between. CDR3 nucleotide sequence: TGCGCCAGCAGCCAAGATCAGGGAACTTCCTACGAGCAGTACTTC. It is translated as CASSQDQGTSYEQYF.

This clonotype was found a few times. V usage is TRBV7-9 and J usage is TRBJ1-1; unclear D gene. V was cut by 6 bases and J by 10 bases, with 12 bases left in between. This CDR3 has 11 residues. Germline CDR1 is SEHNR and CDR2 is FQNEAQ (reference sequence). CDR3 in amino acids: CASSRRGGAFF. DNA for the CDR3: TGTGCCAGCAGTAGACGAGGAGGAGCTTTCTTT. The variable domain in full, with the rest retrieved from reference TRBV7-9 and TRBJ1-1, is DTGVSQNPRHKITKRGQNVTFRCDPISEHNRLYWYRQTLGQGPEFLTYFQNEAQLEKSRLLSDRFSAERPKGSFSTLEIQRTEQGDSAMYLCASSRRGGAFFGQGTRLTVV.

This sequence joins TRBV7-9 and TRBJ2-3, with D perhaps TRBD2 (6 bases). Trimming shortened V by 8 bases and J by 0 bases, and 18 bases separated the two germline ends. The CDR3 spans 16 residues. From germline, CDR1 is SEHNR and CDR2 FQNEAQ (reference sequence). The CDR3 DNA follows: TGTGCCAGCCTGGGGGGTGCCGGGACTAGCACAGATACGCAGTATTTT. Amino acid sequence: CASLGGAGTSTDTQYF.

V usage is TRBV5-1 and J usage is TRBJ1-1; 7 nucleotides match TRBD1. The CDR3 loop spans 16 amino acids. The germline V gene encodes CDR1 SGHRS and CDR2 YFSETQ. Unmatched junction bases numbered 10, after V lost 4 bases and J lost 1 base. DNA for the CDR3: TGCGCCAGCAGCCTCGAGACAGGGCTGGGGAACACTGAAGCTTTCTTT. It translates to CASSLETGLGNTEAFF.

The chain uses TRBV28 and TRBJ1-6; D gene unclear. CDR1 and CDR2 from the germline V gene are MDHEN and SYDVKM. Trimming cost V 4 bases and J 0 bases, with 10 bases left between them. CDR3 length equals 16 residues. This chain's CDR3 is CASSSVADSYNSPLHF. The CDR3 nucleotides are TGTGCCAGCAGTTCAGTCGCCGACTCCTATAATTCACCCCTCCACTTT.

This clonotype came up many times. V gene TRBV9 combines with J gene TRBJ1-2, with D perhaps matching TRBD1 (5 bases). The CDR3 is 16 amino acids. The ends were cut back, 3 bases at V and 4 bases at J, with 19 bases in the middle. Germline CDR1 is SGDLS and CDR2 is YYNGEE. CDR3 in amino acids: CASSAYGGQGVYGYTF. The CDR3 DNA follows: TGTGCCAGCAGCGCTTATGGGGGTCAGGGAGTCTATGGCTACACCTTC.

The rearrangement joins TRBV12-3 or TRBV12-4 to TRBJ2-4; tentatively, D is TRBD1 (5 bases). This CDR3 has 13 amino acids. Trimming took 2 bases from V and 8 from J, leaving 10 bases between them. CDR3 residues: CASSLLGADIQYF. CDR3 nucleotides: TGTGCCAGCAGTTTATTAGGGGCGGACATTCAGTACTTC.

This clonotype was counted only a few times. V usage is TRBV5-1 and J usage is TRBJ2-3; D is unresolved. V lost 0 bases to trimming and J lost 1 base, with 12 bases between them. Germline V gene lookup returns CDR1 SGHRS and CDR2 YFSETQ. This CDR3 region has 16 residues. CDR3 amino acids: CASSLGGTRGTDTQYF. The CDR3 nucleotides read TGCGCCAGCAGCTTGGGGGGAACTCGAGGCACAGATACGCAGTATTTT.

The CDR3 DNA follows: TGTGCCAGCAGCTTAGCGGGACACCGAGGAACTGAAGCTTTCTTT. It is translated as CASSLAGHRGTEAFF. V is TRBV7-6 and J is TRBJ1-1; a weak D match, TRBD1 (6 bases). The CDR3 is 15 residues long. Trimming left V 0 bases short and J 5 bases short, with 13 bases between. Germline-derived CDR1 and CDR2 are SGHVS and FNYEAQ.

This clonotype was picked up a small number of times. The rearrangement joins TRBV5-1 to TRBJ1-2, with D maybe TRBD1 (5 bases). Germline assignment: CDR1 SGHRS and CDR2 YFSETQ. The V end lost 5 bases, the J end lost 0 bases, and 14 bases lay between the germline ends. The CDR3 runs to 15 residues. CDR3 loop: CASSFISDTNYGYTF. DNA of the CDR3: TGCGCCAGCAGTTTCATCTCGGACACTAACTATGGCTACACCTTC.

This rearrangement joins TRBV2 to TRBJ1-6; D uncertain. This CDR3 has 15 amino acids. The germline V and J ends were trimmed by 9 bases and 0 bases, with 12 bases remaining between them. The germline gives CDR1 SNHLY, CDR2 FYNNEI. This CDR3 is CARREAASYNSPLHF. Written as DNA, the CDR3 is TGTGCCAGACGGGAAGCGGCCTCCTATAATTCACCCCTCCACTTT. The full variable domain, rest sourced from reference TRBV2 and TRBJ1-6, is EPEVTQTPSHQVTQMGQEVILRCVPISNHLYFYWYRQILGQKVEFLVSFYNNEISEKSEIFDDQFSVERPDGSNFTLKIRSTKLEDSAMYFCARREAASYNSPLHFGNGTRLTVT.

The V call is TRBV7-3, the J call TRBJ2-1; D may be TRBD1 or TRBD2 (5 bases each). V dropped 5 bases and J dropped 7 bases, with 15 bases sitting between them. CDR3 length equals 14 residues. Germline V gene data show CDR1 as SGHTA and CDR2 as FQGTGA. The CDR3 DNA follows: TGTGCCAGCAGCCCTACCGGGACGCAGAATGAGCAGTTCTTC. The encoded protein is CASSPTGTQNEQFF.

This clonotype was observed at least ten times. This sequence joins TRBV5-5 and TRBJ1-2; 9 bases match TRBD1. Germline values: CDR1 SGHKS, CDR2 YYEKEE (reference sequence). The CDR3 spans 13 residues. J was trimmed by 8 bases and V by 4 bases; bases with no gene match: 6. The DNA of the CDR3 is TGTGCCAGCAGCACAACAGGGGGCGGAGGCTACACCTTC. The encoded protein is CASSTTGGGGYTF.

This sequence joins TRBV20-1 and TRBJ2-3; D unclear. Germline lookup yields CDR1 DFQATT and CDR2 SNEGSKA (reference sequence). V lost 6 bases and J lost 4, with 29 bases in between. This CDR3 has 18 residues. The CDR3 nucleotides read TGCAGTGCCGCGACCCGGGCCTCGGACGGCCCCATTCCAGATACGCAGTATTTT. It is translated as CSAATRASDGPIPDTQYF.

There are a few counts of this clonotype. The chain uses TRBV20-1 and TRBJ2-3; D uncertain. The germline V and J ends were trimmed by 0 bases and 7 bases, with 8 bases remaining between them. The germline CDR1 and CDR2 sequences are DFQATT and SNEGSKA (reference sequence). CDR3 size: 12 residues. The CDR3 spells CSARDPGHTQYF. DNA for the CDR3: TGCAGTGCTAGAGATCCGGGCCATACGCAGTATTTT.

Many counts were recorded for this clonotype. V and J are TRBV10-3 and TRBJ2-1; D gene uncertain. The CDR3 is 10 amino acids. The germline gives CDR1 ENHRY, CDR2 SYGVKD. V lost 7 bases, J lost 12 bases, and 10 bases lay in between. Here the CDR3 DNA reads TGTGCCATCACCGAGATGAGGCAGTTCTTC. Its protein is CAITEMRQFF.